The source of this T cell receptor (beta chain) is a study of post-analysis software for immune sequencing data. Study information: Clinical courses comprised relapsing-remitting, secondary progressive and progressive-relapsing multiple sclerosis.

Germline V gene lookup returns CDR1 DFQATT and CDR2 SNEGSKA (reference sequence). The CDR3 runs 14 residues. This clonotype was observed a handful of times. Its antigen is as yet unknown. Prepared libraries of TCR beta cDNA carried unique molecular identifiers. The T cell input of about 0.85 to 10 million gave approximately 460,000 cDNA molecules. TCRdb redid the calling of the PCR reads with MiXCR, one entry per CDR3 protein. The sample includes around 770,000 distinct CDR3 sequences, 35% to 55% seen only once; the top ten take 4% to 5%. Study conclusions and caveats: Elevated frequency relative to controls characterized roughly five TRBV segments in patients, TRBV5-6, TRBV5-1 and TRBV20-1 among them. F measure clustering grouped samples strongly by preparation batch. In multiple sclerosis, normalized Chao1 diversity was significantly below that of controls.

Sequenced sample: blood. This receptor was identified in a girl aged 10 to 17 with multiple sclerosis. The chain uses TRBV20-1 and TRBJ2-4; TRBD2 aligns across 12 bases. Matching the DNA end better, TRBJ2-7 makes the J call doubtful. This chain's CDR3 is CSAPTSGRSAEQYF. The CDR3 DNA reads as TGCAGTGCCCCGACTAGCGGGAGATCGGCCGAGCAGTACTTC.